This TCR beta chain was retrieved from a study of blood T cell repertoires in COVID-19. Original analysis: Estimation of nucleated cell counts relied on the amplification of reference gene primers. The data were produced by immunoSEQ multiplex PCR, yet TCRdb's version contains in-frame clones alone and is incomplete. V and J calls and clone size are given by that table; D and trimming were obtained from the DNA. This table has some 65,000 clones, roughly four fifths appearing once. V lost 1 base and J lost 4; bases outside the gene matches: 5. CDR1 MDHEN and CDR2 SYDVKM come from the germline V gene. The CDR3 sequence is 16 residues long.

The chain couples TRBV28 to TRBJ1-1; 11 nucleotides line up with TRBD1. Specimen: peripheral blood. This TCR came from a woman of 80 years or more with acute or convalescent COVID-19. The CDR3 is CASSLLVGTGGTEAFF. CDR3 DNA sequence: TGTGCCAGCAGTTTATTAGTTGGGACAGGGGGCACTGAAGCTTTCTTT.